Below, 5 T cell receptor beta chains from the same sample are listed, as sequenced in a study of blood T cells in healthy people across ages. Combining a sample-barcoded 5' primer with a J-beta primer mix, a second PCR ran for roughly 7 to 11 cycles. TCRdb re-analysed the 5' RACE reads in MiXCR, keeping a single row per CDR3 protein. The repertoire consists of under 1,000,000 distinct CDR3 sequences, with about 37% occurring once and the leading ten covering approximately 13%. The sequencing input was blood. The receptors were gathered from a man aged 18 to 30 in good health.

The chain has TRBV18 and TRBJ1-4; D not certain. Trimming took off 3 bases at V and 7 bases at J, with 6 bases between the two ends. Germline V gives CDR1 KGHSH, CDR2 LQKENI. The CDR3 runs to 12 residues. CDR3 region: CASSPHSEKLFF. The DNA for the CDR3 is TGTGCCAGCTCACCGCATTCTGAAAAACTGTTTTTT.

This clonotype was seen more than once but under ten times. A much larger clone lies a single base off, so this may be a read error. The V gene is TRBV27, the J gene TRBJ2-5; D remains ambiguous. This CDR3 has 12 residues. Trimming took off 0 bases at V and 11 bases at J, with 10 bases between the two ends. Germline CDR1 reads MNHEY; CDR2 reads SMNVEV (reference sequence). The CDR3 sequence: CASSLSLEEQYF. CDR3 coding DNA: TGTGCCAGCAGTTTATCACTCGAGGAGCAGTACTTC.

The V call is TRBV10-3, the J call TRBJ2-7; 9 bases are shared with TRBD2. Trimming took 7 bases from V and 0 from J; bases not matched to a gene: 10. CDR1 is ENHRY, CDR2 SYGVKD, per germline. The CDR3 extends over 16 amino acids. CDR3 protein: CAIKASGAVVSYEQYF. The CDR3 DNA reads TGTGCCATCAAGGCTAGCGGGGCCGTCGTCTCCTACGAGCAGTACTTC.

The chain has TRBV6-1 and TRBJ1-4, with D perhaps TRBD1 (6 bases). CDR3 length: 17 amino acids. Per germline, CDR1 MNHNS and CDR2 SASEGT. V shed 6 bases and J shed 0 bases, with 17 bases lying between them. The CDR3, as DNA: TGTGCCAGCAGCCCCGGGGGCGGGAGCACAACTAATGAAAAACTGTTTTTT. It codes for CASSPGGGSTTNEKLFF.

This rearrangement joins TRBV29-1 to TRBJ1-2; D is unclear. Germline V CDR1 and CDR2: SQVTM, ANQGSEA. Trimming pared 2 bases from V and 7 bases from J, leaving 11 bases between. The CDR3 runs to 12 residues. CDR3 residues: CSVEHTTCGYTF. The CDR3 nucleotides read TGCAGCGTTGAACACACAACGTGTGGCTACACCTTC. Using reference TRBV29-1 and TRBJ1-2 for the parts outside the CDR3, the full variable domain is SAVISQKPSRDICQRGTSLTIQCQVDSQVTMMFWYRQQPGQSLTLIATANQGSEATYESGFVIDKFPISRPNLTFSTLTVSNMSPEDSSIYLCSVEHTTCGYTFGSGTRLTVV.